This T cell receptor beta chain was sequenced during a study of T cells in Graves' hyperthyroidism and ophthalmopathy. What was amplified from RNA transcripts were TCR beta CDR3 regions. First-round RT-PCR with HTBI primers amplified the TCR CDR3 region. MiXCR, applied by TCRdb to the multiplex PCR reads, yields one record per CDR3 protein. Found here are 500,000 to 750,000 distinct CDR3 sequences, around 14% of them singletons; the top ten hold around 6.6%. This clonotype occurred a few times. The CDR3 loop spans 13 amino acids. Per the germline V gene, CDR1 is ENHRY and CDR2 is SYGVKD. Trimming cost V 10 bases and J 5 bases, with 16 bases left between them. Patients aged 18 to 65 had newly diagnosed hyperthyroidism of under 2 months' duration. The PBMCs studied were ones that came from 8.5 to 10 ml fresh peripheral blood.

This TCR was sampled from a woman younger than 45 with Graves' hyperthyroidism. Sequenced: blood. The chain couples TRBV10-3 to TRBJ2-3; D is tentatively TRBD1 or TRBD2 (5 bases each). The CDR3 here is CANRDLNGDTQYF. Here the CDR3 DNA reads TGTGCCAACCGGGACCTAAACGGAGATACGCAGTATTTT.